The rows below give T cell receptor beta chains drawn from one sample of a study. Using its own MiXCR run on the 5' RACE reads, TCRdb lists one record per CDR3 protein. The table lists tens of thousands of distinct CDR3 sequences, more than 25% of them singletons. The specimen was naive CD4+ T cells sorted from blood. Every receptor here comes from a female donor with breast cancer. The CDR3 runs from the conserved cysteine through the conserved F or W. D genes are given only for firm matches. Size is omitted from some rows. Given values are once, few, many or a class for expanded clones.

D gene	V gene	J gene	clone size	CDR3 protein	CDR3 DNA
TRBD2	TRBV5-1	TRBJ2-1	-	CASSQRGLAGYNEQFF	TGCGCCAGCAGCCAAAGGGGACTAGCGGGGTACAATGAGCAGTTCTTC
-	TRBV5-1	TRBJ2-1	few	CASSLDRVGEQFF	TGCGCCAGCAGCTTGGACAGGGTCGGTGAGCAGTTCTTC
TRBD1	TRBV7-2	TRBJ2-3	-	CTSSLRQGADTQYF	TGTACCAGCAGCTTGCGACAGGGCGCAGATACGCAGTATTTT
-	TRBV5-1	TRBJ2-5	many	CASSSQETQYF	TGCGCCAGCAGCTCCCAAGAGACCCAGTACTTC
-	TRBV6-5	TRBJ1-5	-	CASSLRGGNHPQHF	TGTGCCAGCAGCCTCCGGGGGGGTAATCATCCCCAGCATTTT
-	TRBV20-1	TRBJ2-6	medium-sized	CSAQQGAGANVLTF	TGCAGTGCTCAACAGGGTGCCGGGGCCAACGTCCTGACTTTC
-	TRBV5-1	TRBJ2-5	-	CASRGGSGETQYF	TGCGCCAGCAGAGGTGGGAGCGGGGAGACCCAGTACTTC
TRBD1	TRBV6-5	TRBJ1-1	few	CASSKEETGEAFF	TGTGCCAGCAGTAAAGAGGAGACAGGGGAAGCTTTCTTT
-	TRBV5-1	TRBJ1-6	medium-sized	CASSLAGISGSLNSPLHF	TGCGCCAGCAGCTTGGCCGGAATTTCGGGATCCTTAAATTCACCCCTCCACTTT
-	TRBV4-1	TRBJ1-1	-	CASSGDTEAFF	TGCGCCAGCAGCGGGGACACTGAAGCTTTCTTT
TRBD2	TRBV7-2	TRBJ2-5	-	CASSPRLAGGGETQYF	TGTGCCAGCAGCCCAAGACTGGCGGGGGGAGGTGAGACCCAGTACTTC
TRBD2	TRBV20-1	TRBJ2-2	-	CSARKSGSGTGELFF	TGCAGTGCTAGGAAGAGCGGGAGTGGCACCGGGGAGCTGTTTTTT
-	TRBV6-6	TRBJ1-1	few	CASSYDPSVEAFF	TGTGCCAGCAGTTACGACCCATCTGTTGAAGCTTTCTTT
TRBD2	TRBV10-2	TRBJ2-1	-	CASQAGNYNEQFF	TGCGCCAGCCAAGCGGGGAACTACAATGAGCAGTTCTTC
-	TRBV27	TRBJ2-7	few	CASRTVRSYEQYF	TGTGCCAGCAGGACGGTTAGATCCTACGAGCAGTACTTC
-	TRBV7-2	TRBJ1-5	-	CASSLARGQDQPQHF	TGTGCCAGCAGCTTAGCTCGGGGCCAGGATCAGCCCCAGCATTTT
TRBD2	TRBV7-2	TRBJ2-5	-	CASSYDAGGLGETQYF	TGTGCCAGCAGTTATGATGCGGGGGGGCTTGGTGAGACCCAGTACTTC
-	TRBV7-3	TRBJ2-7	-	CASSLGSSGTAYEQYF	TGTGCCAGCAGCCTCGGGAGTTCCGGGACAGCCTACGAGCAGTACTTC
TRBD1	TRBV2	TRBJ2-7	few	CASSLAGGAEQYF	TGTGCCAGCAGTTTAGCAGGGGGCGCGGAGCAGTACTTC
-	TRBV20-1	TRBJ1-1	-	CSASGAPTKAFF	TGCAGCGCATCGGGGGCGCCTACTAAAGCTTTCTTT
-	TRBV5-1	TRBJ2-5	few	CASSFQDGGETQYF	TGCGCCAGCAGCTTTCAGGACGGAGGAGAGACCCAGTACTTC
-	TRBV27	TRBJ1-6	-	CASSFGMSGSPLHF	TGTGCCAGCAGTTTCGGAATGTCTGGATCACCCCTCCACTTT
TRBD1	TRBV10-1	TRBJ2-3	once	CTSSKLGGKDTQYF	TGCACCAGCAGCAAGTTAGGGGGCAAAGATACGCAGTATTTT
-	TRBV11-3	TRBJ1-6	-	CASSFQRGSPLHF	TGTGCCAGCAGCTTCCAAAGGGGTTCACCCCTCCACTTT
-	TRBV2	TRBJ2-7	few	CASSERMLSSYEQYF	TGTGCCAGCAGTGAAAGAATGTTAAGCTCCTACGAGCAGTACTTC
-	TRBV5-1	TRBJ2-3	-	CASRDGRPTDTQYF	TGCGCCAGCAGGGACGGCCGCCCCACAGATACGCAGTATTTT
-	TRBV29-1	TRBJ2-7	few	CSADTGTGKTYEQYF	TGCAGCGCCGATACCGGGACTGGAAAGACCTACGAGCAGTACTTC
-	TRBV5-6	TRBJ1-1	many	CASSLGETRLMNTEAFF	TGTGCCAGCAGCTTGGGGGAGACCCGCCTCATGAACACTGAAGCTTTCTTT
-	TRBV12-3/TRBV12-4	TRBJ2-2	few	CASSNRDEAGELFF	TGTGCCAGCAGCAACCGGGACGAGGCCGGGGAGCTGTTTTTT
TRBD2	TRBV3-1	TRBJ2-1	few	CATRRAGYNEQFF	TGTGCCACCAGGCGAGCGGGGTACAATGAGCAGTTCTTC
-	TRBV6-2/TRBV6-3	TRBJ1-5	few	CASRSTGTSNQPQHF	TGTGCCAGCAGGTCAACCGGGACCTCAAATCAGCCCCAGCATTTT
TRBD2	TRBV5-1	TRBJ2-1	many	CASSKTPGLAAYNEQFF	TGCGCCAGCAGCAAAACCCCGGGACTAGCGGCCTACAATGAGCAGTTCTTC
-	TRBV29-1	TRBJ2-7	-	CSVSGADSLASSYEQYF	TGCAGCGTCTCAGGGGCTGACTCGCTGGCAAGCTCCTACGAGCAGTACTTC
-	TRBV7-3	TRBJ2-6	-	CASRTTSGANVLTF	TGCGCCAGCAGGACTACCTCTGGGGCCAACGTCCTGACTTTC
TRBD1	TRBV5-1	TRBJ2-5	few	CASSTGTGQKETQYF	TGCGCCAGCAGCACCGGGACAGGGCAGAAAGAGACCCAGTACTTC
-	TRBV29-1	TRBJ1-1	-	CSVSTRLNTEAFF	TGCAGCGTTTCGACAAGGTTGAACACTGAAGCTTTCTTT
-	TRBV3-1	TRBJ2-1	-	CASSQEAHNEQFF	TGTGCCAGCAGCCAAGAAGCTCACAATGAGCAGTTCTTC
-	TRBV20-1	TRBJ2-1	few	CSSRGVYNEQFF	TGCAGTTCTCGTGGGGTGTACAATGAGCAGTTCTTC
-	TRBV6-2/TRBV6-3	TRBJ2-7	-	CATGRTDHEQYF	TGTGCCACCGGTCGGACGGATCACGAGCAGTACTTC
-	TRBV10-3	TRBJ2-1	-	CAISELNNEQFF	TGTGCCATCAGTGAGTTGAACAATGAGCAGTTCTTC
-	TRBV5-4	TRBJ1-5	-	CASSLAGENQPQHF	TGTGCCAGCAGCTTGGCCGGGGAGAATCAGCCCCAGCATTTT
-	TRBV7-9	TRBJ2-7	-	CASSTAGTTYEQYF	TGTGCCAGCAGCACCGCGGGAACTACTTACGAGCAGTACTTC
-	TRBV6-5	TRBJ2-4	few	CASSQQAVRNIQYF	TGTGCCAGCAGTCAACAGGCTGTCCGAAACATTCAGTACTTC
-	TRBV2	TRBJ2-3	few	CASTPAPITDTQYF	TGTGCCAGCACCCCAGCGCCCATCACAGATACGCAGTATTTT
-	TRBV9	TRBJ2-4	medium-sized	CASSPRDTIAKNIQYF	TGTGCCAGCAGCCCGCGGGACACTATAGCCAAAAACATTCAGTACTTC
-	TRBV27	TRBJ2-7	-	CASSQPSGEQYF	TGTGCCAGCAGTCAACCGTCGGGGGAGCAGTACTTC
-	TRBV11-2	TRBJ1-1	-	CASSLATAAFGAFF	TGTGCCAGCAGCTTAGCGACAGCGGCCTTCGGAGCTTTCTTT
-	TRBV7-9	TRBJ2-3	-	CASSLARTDITDTQYF	TGTGCCAGCAGCTTAGCCCGGACAGATATTACAGATACGCAGTATTTT
-	TRBV27	TRBJ2-7	few	CASSPTWTDYEQYF	TGTGCCAGCAGTCCGACATGGACTGACTACGAGCAGTACTTC
-	TRBV4-1	TRBJ1-1	-	CASSQDQRAEGFF	TGCGCCAGCAGCCAAGATCAACGAGCGGAGGGTTTCTTT
-	TRBV20-1	TRBJ2-5	-	CSAGPKETQYF	TGCAGTGCTGGACCAAAAGAGACCCAGTACTTC